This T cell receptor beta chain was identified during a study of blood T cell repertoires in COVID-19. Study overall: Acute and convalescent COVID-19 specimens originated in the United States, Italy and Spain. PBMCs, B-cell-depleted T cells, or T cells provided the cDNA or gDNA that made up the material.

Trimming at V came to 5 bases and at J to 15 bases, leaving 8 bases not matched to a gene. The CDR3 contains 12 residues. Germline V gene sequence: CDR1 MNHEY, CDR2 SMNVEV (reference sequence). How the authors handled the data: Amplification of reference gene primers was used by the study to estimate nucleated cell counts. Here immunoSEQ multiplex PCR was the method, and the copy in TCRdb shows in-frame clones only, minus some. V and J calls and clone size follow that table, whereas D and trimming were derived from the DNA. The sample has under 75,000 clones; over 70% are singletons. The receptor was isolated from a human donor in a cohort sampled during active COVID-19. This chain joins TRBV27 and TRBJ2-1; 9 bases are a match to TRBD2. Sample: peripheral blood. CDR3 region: CASSPSAGGRFF. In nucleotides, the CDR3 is TGTGCCAGCAGTCCCTCAGCGGGGGGTCGGTTCTTC.